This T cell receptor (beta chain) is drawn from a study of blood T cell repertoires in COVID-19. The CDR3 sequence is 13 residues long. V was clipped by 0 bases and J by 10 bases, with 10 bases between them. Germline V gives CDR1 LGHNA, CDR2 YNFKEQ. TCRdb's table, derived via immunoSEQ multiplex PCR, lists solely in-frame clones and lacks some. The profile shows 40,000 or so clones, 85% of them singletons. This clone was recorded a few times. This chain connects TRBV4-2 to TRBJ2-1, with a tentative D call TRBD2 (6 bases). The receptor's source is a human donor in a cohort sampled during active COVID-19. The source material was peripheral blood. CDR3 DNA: TGTGCCAGCAGCCAAGACCAGGGAGGCGAGCAGTTCTTC. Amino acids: CASSQDQGGEQFF.